One sample yielded the 5 T cell receptor beta chains listed below, sequenced in a study of blood T cell repertoires in COVID-19. Produced via immunoSEQ multiplex PCR; TCRdb's table is partial and in-frame only. The sample lists 200,000 to 300,000 clones, around 90% occurring once. The sequenced material came from peripheral blood. Receptors originate from a woman in her 40s with acute or convalescent COVID-19.

The rearrangement links TRBV4-2 to TRBJ1-2, with no clear D. The V gene lost 0 bases and the J gene lost 5 bases, with 10 bases spanning the gap. There are 14 residues in the CDR3. CDR1 LGHNA and CDR2 YNFKEQ come from the germline V gene. In nucleotides, the CDR3 is TGTGCCAGCAGCCAAGATCTGGGCGGGTATGGCTACACCTTC. It encodes CASSQDLGGYGYTF.

The J gene is TRBJ2-1, the V gene TRBV5-4; the match to TRBD1 covers 9 bases. V trimming: 2 bases; J trimming: 8 bases; junction bases outside the gene matches: 5. The V gene's germline CDR1 is SGHNT and CDR2 YYREEE (reference sequence). This CDR3 region has 14 residues. The CDR3 DNA reads TGTGCCAGCAGCTTTTTTACAGGGGGCGATGAGCAGTTCTTC. Residues: CASSFFTGGDEQFF.

The chain recombines TRBV30 with TRBJ1-1, with D unclear. V shed 2 bases and J shed 8 bases, with 9 bases lying between them. The CDR3 is made up of 11 amino acids. CDR1 GTSNPN and CDR2 SVGIG come from the germline V gene (reference sequence). As DNA, the CDR3 is TGTGCCTGGAGTTCCCGAGAGGAAGCTTTCTTT. Its protein product is CAWSSREEAFF.

As DNA, the CDR3 is TGCGCCAGCAGCTTCGGACTCCCAAATGAGCAGTTCTTC. It codes for CASSFGLPNEQFF. The chain employs TRBV5-1 and TRBJ2-1, with D maybe TRBD2 (5 bases). CDR3 size: 13 residues. The V gene lost 2 bases and the J gene lost 7 bases, with 10 bases spanning the gap. Germline CDR1 is SGHRS and CDR2 is YFSETQ.

This chain connects TRBV5-1 to TRBJ1-2, with D unresolved. The V end lost 5 bases, the J end lost 4 bases, and 12 bases lay between the germline ends. Germline-derived CDR1 and CDR2 are SGHRS and YFSETQ. CDR3 size: 13 residues. DNA for the CDR3: TGCGCCAGCAGTCCCTCACGACTCTATGGCTACACCTTC. This translates into CASSPSRLYGYTF.